This T cell receptor (beta chain) was retrieved from a study of beta chain features in type 1 diabetes. Germline loops: CDR1 DFQATT, CDR2 SNEGSKA (reference sequence). CDR3 length: 11 amino acids. Trimming cost V 6 bases and J 6 bases, with 12 bases left between them. Isolated RNA was reverse transcribed in full, so expressed TCRB transcripts were sequenced. Produced via immunoSEQ multiplex PCR; TCRdb's table is partial and in-frame only. The sample holds about 900,000 clones; roughly a sixth are singletons and the top ten take around 0.02%. This TCR derives from a woman between 18 and 29 years old in good health. The rearrangement uses TRBV20-1 and TRBJ2-7; D perhaps matches TRBD1 (6 bases). Sequenced input: naive CD4+ T cells from blood. The CDR3 DNA follows: TGCAGTGCCACAGGGAGTTTCGAGCAGTACTTC. It encodes CSATGSFEQYF.